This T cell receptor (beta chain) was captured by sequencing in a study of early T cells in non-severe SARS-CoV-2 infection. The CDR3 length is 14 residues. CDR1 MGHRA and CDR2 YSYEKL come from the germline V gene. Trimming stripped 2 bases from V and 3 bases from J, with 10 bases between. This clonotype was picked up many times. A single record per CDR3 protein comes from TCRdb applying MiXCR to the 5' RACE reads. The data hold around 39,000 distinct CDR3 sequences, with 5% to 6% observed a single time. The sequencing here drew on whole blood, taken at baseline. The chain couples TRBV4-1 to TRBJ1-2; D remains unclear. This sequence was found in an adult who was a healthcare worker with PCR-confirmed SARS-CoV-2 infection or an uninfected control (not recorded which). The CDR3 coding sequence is TGCGCCAGCAGCCAAAGGCTGGATGACTATGGCTACACCTTC. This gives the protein CASSQRLDDYGYTF.